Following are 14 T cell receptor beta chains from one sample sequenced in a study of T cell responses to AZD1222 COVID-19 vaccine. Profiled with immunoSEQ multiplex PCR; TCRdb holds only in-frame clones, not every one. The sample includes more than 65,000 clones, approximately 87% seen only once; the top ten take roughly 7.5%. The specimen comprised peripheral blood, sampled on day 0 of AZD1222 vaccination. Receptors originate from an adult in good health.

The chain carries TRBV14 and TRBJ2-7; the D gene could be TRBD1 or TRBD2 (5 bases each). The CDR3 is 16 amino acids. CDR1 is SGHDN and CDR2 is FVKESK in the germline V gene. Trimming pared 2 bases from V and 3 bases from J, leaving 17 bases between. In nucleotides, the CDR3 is TGTGCCAGCAGCCAAAGGGACGTCAAATCGGTCTACGAGCAGTACTTC. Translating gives CASSQRDVKSVYEQYF.

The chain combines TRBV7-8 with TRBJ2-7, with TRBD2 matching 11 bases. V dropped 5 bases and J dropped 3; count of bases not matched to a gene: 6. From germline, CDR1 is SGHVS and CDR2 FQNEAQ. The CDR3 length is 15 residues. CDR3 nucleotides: TGTGCCAGCAGCCTTAGCGGGGGGGGTGTCTACGAGCAGTACTTC. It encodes CASSLSGGGVYEQYF.

CDR3 nucleotide sequence: TGCAGCGTAAATGACCGGGACAAGAGGGTTTTGGGGGCCAACGTCCTGACTTTC. Translation gives CSVNDRDKRVLGANVLTF. The chain combines TRBV29-1 with TRBJ2-6, with D possibly being TRBD1 (6 bases). V lost 6 bases, J lost 4 bases, and 25 bases lay in between. Germline assignment: CDR1 SQVTM and CDR2 ANQGSEA. The CDR3 sequence is 18 residues long.

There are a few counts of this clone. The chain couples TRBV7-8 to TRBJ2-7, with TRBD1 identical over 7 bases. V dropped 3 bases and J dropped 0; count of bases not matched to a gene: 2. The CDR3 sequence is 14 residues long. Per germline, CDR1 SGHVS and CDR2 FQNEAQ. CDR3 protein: CASSLGTASYEQYF. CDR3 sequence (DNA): TGTGCCAGCAGCTTGGGGACAGCCTCCTACGAGCAGTACTTC.

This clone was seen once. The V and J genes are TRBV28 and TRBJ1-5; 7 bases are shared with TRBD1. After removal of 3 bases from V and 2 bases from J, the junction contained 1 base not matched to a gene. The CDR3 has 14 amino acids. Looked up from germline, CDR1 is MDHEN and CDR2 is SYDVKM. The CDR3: CASSFDRGNQPQHF. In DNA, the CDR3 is TGTGCCAGCAGTTTTGACAGGGGCAATCAGCCCCAGCATTTT.

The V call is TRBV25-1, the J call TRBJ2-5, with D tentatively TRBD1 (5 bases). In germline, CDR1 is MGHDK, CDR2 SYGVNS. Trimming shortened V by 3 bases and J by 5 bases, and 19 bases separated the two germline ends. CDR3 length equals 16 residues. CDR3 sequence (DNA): TGTGCCAGCAGTGATAAGGTGTCAGGGATATGGGAGACCCAGTACTTC. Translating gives CASSDKVSGIWETQYF.

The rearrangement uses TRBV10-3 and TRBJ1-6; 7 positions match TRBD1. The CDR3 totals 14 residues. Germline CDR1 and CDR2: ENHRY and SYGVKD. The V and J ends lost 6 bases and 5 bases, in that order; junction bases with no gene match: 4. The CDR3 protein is CAIRAGGNNSPLHF. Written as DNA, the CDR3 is TGTGCCATCAGAGCAGGGGGGAATAATTCACCCCTCCACTTT.

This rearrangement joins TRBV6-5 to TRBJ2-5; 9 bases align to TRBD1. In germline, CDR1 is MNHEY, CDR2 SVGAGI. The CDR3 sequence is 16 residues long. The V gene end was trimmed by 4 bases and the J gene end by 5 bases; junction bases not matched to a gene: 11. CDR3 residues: CASSSRGQGLGETQYF. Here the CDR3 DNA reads TGTGCCAGCAGTTCCCGAGGACAGGGGCTTGGGGAGACCCAGTACTTC.

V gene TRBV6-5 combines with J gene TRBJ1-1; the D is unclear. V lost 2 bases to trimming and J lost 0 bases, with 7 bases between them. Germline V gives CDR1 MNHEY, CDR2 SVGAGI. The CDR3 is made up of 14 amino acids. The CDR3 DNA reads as TGTGCCAGCAGTTACGTTGCCGTGAACACTGAAGCTTTCTTT. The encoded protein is CASSYVAVNTEAFF.

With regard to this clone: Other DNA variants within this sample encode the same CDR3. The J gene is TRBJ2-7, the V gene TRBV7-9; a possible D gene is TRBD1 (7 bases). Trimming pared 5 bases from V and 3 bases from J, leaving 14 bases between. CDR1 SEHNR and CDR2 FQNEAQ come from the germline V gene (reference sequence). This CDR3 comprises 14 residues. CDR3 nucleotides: TGTGCCAGCAGCCTTGGAGGGGGCGGCTACGAGCAGTACTTC. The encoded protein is CASSLGGGGYEQYF.

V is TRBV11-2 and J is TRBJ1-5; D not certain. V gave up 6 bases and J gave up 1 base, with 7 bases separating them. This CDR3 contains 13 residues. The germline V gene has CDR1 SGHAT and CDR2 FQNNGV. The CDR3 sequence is CASSGGSNQPQHF. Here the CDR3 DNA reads TGTGCCAGCAGTGGCGGGAGCAATCAGCCCCAGCATTTT. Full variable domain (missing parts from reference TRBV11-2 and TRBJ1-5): EAGVAQSPRYKIIEKRQSVAFWCNPISGHATLYWYQQILGQGPKLLIQFQNNGVVDDSQLPKDRFSAERLKGVDSTLKIQPAKLEDSAVYLCASSGGSNQPQHFGDGTRLSIL.

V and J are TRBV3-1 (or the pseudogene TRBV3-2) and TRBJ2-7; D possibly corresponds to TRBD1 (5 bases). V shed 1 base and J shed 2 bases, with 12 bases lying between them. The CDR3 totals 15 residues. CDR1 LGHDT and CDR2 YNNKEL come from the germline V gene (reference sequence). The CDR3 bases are TGTGCCAGCAGCCAAGGGCAGGGCACCCCCTACGAGCAGTACTTC. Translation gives CASSQGQGTPYEQYF.

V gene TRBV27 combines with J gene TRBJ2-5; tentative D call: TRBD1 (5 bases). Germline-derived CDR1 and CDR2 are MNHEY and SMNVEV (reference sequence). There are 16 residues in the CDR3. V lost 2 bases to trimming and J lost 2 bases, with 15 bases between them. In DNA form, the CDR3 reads TGTGCCAGCAGTTTAAATATAGGGGTTTCTCAAGAGACCCAGTACTTC. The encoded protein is CASSLNIGVSQETQYF.

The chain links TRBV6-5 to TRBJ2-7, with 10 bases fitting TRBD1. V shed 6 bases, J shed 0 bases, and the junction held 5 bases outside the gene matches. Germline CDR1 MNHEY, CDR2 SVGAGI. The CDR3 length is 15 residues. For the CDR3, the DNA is TGTGCCAGCAGACCGGGACAGGGGTTCTCCTACGAGCAGTACTTC. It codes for CASRPGQGFSYEQYF.